This T cell receptor beta chain was sequenced in a study of T-cell memory formation after mild COVID-19 (dated by TCRdb to the early 2020s). In the study overall: TCR sequence clusters from the two donors were found to be largely donor specific. In a couple of donors, T-cell clones that expanded and contracted after mild COVID-19 were tracked by sequencing TCRalpha and TCRbeta repertoires over time. The cohort comprised two young, previously healthy adult volunteers, one female and one male.

Taken from cysteine to phenylalanine, the CDR3 has 16 residues. Only the CDR3 DNA stays, 48 bases, in frame from base 1. CDR1 and CDR2 were assigned from the germline V gene as SGHTA and FQGTGA. Unmatched junction bases come to 9, with V trimmed by 5 bases and J by 5 bases. The full study reports these points: SARS-CoV-2 specificity was not confirmed for the second-wave clones peaking on day 37. Contracting CD4+ clones were located mainly in the CM and EM memory subsets, whereas CD8+ clones were found to be enriched in EMRA. Some responding clones were detected in pre-infection memory, suggesting pre-existing cross-reactive memory T cells joined the SARS-CoV-2 response. Balanced CD4/CD8 phenotypes were observed for clones contracting from day 15 to 85, whereas a bias towards CD4+ was observed for a second wave of clones expanding from day 15 to 37. The study included only two mild cases, and larger cohorts that include severe cases with pre-infection samples were judged to be necessary.

Instrument on record: Illumina NovaSeq 6000. TCRalpha and TCRbeta cDNA libraries were built by 5'RACE with constant-segment primers, adding sample barcodes and unique molecular identifiers. RNA was extracted from every sample with Trizol reagent. Library amplification was performed in two PCR steps, and a second sample barcode and Illumina TruSeq adapters were introduced in the second step. The libraries were sequenced on an Illumina NovaSeq using 2 x 150 bp paired-end reads. In the authors' own workflow: With migec v1.2.7, reads were demultiplexed and then collapsed into UMI-guided consensus sequences. Using mixcr v2.1.11, the UMI consensuses were aligned to TRA and TRB V and J templates and assembled into clonotypes. A clonotype was counted as expanded or contracted only if both edgeR and NoisET called the change significant, with noise models trained on biological replicates. For edgeR calls, the cutoffs were a false discovery rate-adjusted p below 0.01 and a log2 fold-change threshold of 1. As an exploratory analysis of dynamics, PCA with hierarchical clustering was applied to max-normalized trajectories of the 1000 most abundant clonotypes. Separately sequenced CD4+ and CD8+ repertoires were used to assign the CD4 or CD8 phenotype of responding clones. The raw public reads went through TCRdb reprocessing: fastp at Q25, MiXCR clone calling, in-frame beta chains kept. Here each entry gathers all rows of one CDR3 protein and keeps the most common genes and DNA. TCRdb's processing, not the authors', yielded these V and J calls. The sample contains 350,000 to 450,000 distinct CDR3 sequences, approximately 24% of them found a single time. Clones ranked in the top ten supply roughly 8.7% of the sample.

PBMCs were isolated by Ficoll-Paque density gradient centrifugation. A few counts support this clonotype. Its antigen specificity is not known. Per-base qualities were not stored, and no clone one base away is much larger. The clonotype originates from an adult woman who had mild COVID-19 (a few samples of this study predate the infection). The sample titles of this study are shuffled in the database, so cell type and time point are left out; the donor was told from shared clones. The source material was PBMCs or a T cell subset sorted from them (not recorded which). In this chain, TRBV7-3 is recombined with TRBJ2-2, and 9 junctional nucleotides match TRBD2. The DNA sequence is as follows: TGTGCCAGCAGCCCACACCTAGCGGGGCGGACCGGGGAGCTGTTTTTT. This gives the protein CASSPHLAGRTGELFF.